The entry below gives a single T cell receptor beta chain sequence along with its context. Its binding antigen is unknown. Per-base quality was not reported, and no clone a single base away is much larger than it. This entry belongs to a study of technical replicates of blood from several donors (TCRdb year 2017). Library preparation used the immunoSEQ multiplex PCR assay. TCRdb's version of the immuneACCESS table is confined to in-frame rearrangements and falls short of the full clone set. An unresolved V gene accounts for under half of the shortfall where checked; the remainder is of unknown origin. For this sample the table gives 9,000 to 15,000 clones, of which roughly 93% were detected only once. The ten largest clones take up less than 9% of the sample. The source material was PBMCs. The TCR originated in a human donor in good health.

The sequence in DNA is TGTGCCACCCGCGAGGGACAGGGGGCCCCTAACTATGGCTACACCTTC. Its protein is CATREGQGAPNYGYTF. The chain uses TRBV15 and TRBJ1-2; TRBD1 lines up with 12 middle nucleotides. V and J are trimmed by 8 bases and 0 bases, and the gene matches miss 7 bases of the junction. Taken from cysteine to phenylalanine, the CDR3 has 16 residues. Just CDR3 DNA is preserved here, 48 bases in frame from base 1. The germline V gene encodes CDR1 LNHNV and CDR2 YYDKDF (reference sequence).